What follows are 21 T cell receptor beta chains derived from one specimen sequenced in a study of human T cells and chemical hapten exposure (dated by TCRdb to the early 2020s). Library prep was done by RACE. Sequenced using a NextSeq 500. TCRdb handled the public reads itself, with Q25 trimming in fastp and clone calling in MiXCR, and kept productive beta chains. Entries that share a CDR3 protein sequence are merged under the most common genes and DNA. Across this sample there are 100,000 or so distinct CDR3 sequences, with less than 40% seen only once. Clones ranked in the top ten supply around 2.8% of the sample. The time point label here, explained by the study, means: patch test 3, about 24 weeks after DPC sensitization. The treatment or condition label, as the study defines it: therapeutic diphenylcyclopropenone sensitization with weekly scalp DPC. The input for sequencing was whole blood, taken in connection with sensitization to the hapten diphenylcyclopropenone (DPC). The source is a man in his forties or fifties with alopecia areata. Some clones in this sample may be carry-over from other donors' samples.

This clonotype was seen a few times. The rearrangement uses TRBV6-1 and TRBJ2-3; 7 bases are a match to TRBD1. Germline V gives CDR1 MNHNS, CDR2 SASEGT. The CDR3 totals 16 residues. The junction had 13 bases not matched to a gene; V was cut back by 3 bases and J by 7 bases. The CDR3 nucleotides read TGTGCCAGCAGTGACGGCGGACAGGACGCCTGGAATACGCAGTATTTT. Amino acid sequence: CASSDGGQDAWNTQYF.

The chain couples TRBV15 to TRBJ2-3; TRBD2 is a possible D gene (5 bases). This CDR3 spans 12 amino acids. The V and J ends lost 6 bases and 14 bases respectively, with 18 bases between them. The germline gives CDR1 LNHNV, CDR2 YYDKDF (reference sequence). The DNA for the CDR3 is TGTGCCACCAGTCAGAGCGGAGACAAGCTGTATTTT. This encodes CATSQSGDKLYF.

V is TRBV5-4 and J is TRBJ2-1; maybe TRBD2 (5 bases). The CDR3 consists of 15 residues. CDR1 is SGHNT and CDR2 is YYREEE in the germline V gene (reference sequence). Trimming left V 1 base short and J 5 bases short, with 13 bases between. For the CDR3, the DNA is TGTGCCAGCAGCTTGATGGGATCGGGAAACAATGAGCAGTTCTTC. Its protein is CASSLMGSGNNEQFF.

This clonotype was seen only once. The chain joins TRBV27 to TRBJ2-3; the D is unclear. There are 9 residues in the CDR3. Germline V gives CDR1 MNHEY, CDR2 SMNVEV (reference sequence). The V gene lost 6 bases and the J gene lost 12 bases, with 7 bases spanning the gap. CDR3: CASSSKQYF. The CDR3 DNA sequence: TGTGCCAGCAGCTCCAAACAGTATTTT.

The sample holds a few counts of this clonotype. This sequence joins TRBV29-1 and TRBJ1-2; maybe TRBD1 (6 bases). CDR1 SQVTM and CDR2 ANQGSEA come from the germline V gene. V was trimmed by 4 bases and J by 4 bases, leaving 10 bases between them. The CDR3 extends over 12 amino acids. Written as DNA, the CDR3 is TGCAGCGTTGCTGCCAGGGGCTATGGCTACACCTTC. Protein product: CSVAARGYGYTF.

The chain recombines TRBV7-3 with TRBJ2-1; TRBD2 matches 14 bases. Germline V gene data show CDR1 as SGHTA and CDR2 as FQGTGA. The length of the CDR3 is 16 residues. V trimming: 5 bases; J trimming: 6 bases; junction bases outside the gene matches: 6. The CDR3 sequence: CASSMTSGRVGNEQFF. Written as DNA, the CDR3 is TGTGCCAGCAGCATGACTAGCGGGAGGGTGGGCAATGAGCAGTTCTTC.

In its sample, this clonotype was seen a few times. The V and J genes are TRBV7-9 and TRBJ2-7; a possible D gene is TRBD1 (7 bases). Germline V CDR1 and CDR2: SEHNR, FQNEAQ (reference sequence). CDR3 length: 13 residues. V lost 4 bases and J lost 5, with 12 bases in between. The CDR3 reads CASSSGGMDEQYF. As DNA, the CDR3 is TGTGCCAGCAGCTCAGGGGGGATGGACGAGCAGTACTTC.

The rearrangement uses TRBV6-2 or TRBV6-3 and TRBJ2-3, with TRBD2 matching over 9 bases. V lost 2 bases and J lost 6; bases outside the gene matches: 21. The CDR3 is 20 residues long. Germline CDR1 is MNHEY and CDR2 is SVGEGT. CDR3 nucleotides: TGTGCCAGCAGTTACCCCTCCCCCGGCGGGAGGGATTGGAGGCCTGATACGCAGTATTTT. Amino acid sequence: CASSYPSPGGRDWRPDTQYF.

This chain links TRBV7-2 with TRBJ2-7; 13 bases align to TRBD2. The CDR3 sequence is 15 residues long. Germline CDR1 reads SGHTA; CDR2 reads FQGNSA. The junction had 4 bases not matched to a gene; V was cut back by 3 bases and J by 5 bases. The CDR3 protein is CASSFQLAGGDEQYF. The CDR3 region has the DNA TGTGCCAGCAGCTTCCAACTAGCGGGAGGGGACGAGCAGTACTTC.

This clonotype has more than one count but fewer than ten. The chain combines TRBV7-8 with TRBJ2-3, with TRBD1 matching over 7 bases. Germline V gene lookup returns CDR1 SGHVS and CDR2 FQNEAQ. This CDR3 region has 17 residues. The V gene end was trimmed by 4 bases and the J gene end by 0 bases; junction bases not matched to a gene: 10. CDR3 coding DNA: TGTGCCAGCAGCTCCCGCACCAGGGGGTCTAGCACAGATACGCAGTATTTT. This translates into CASSSRTRGSSTDTQYF.

The chain links TRBV6-2 or TRBV6-3 to TRBJ2-4; no definite D call. Trimming removed 6 bases from V and 0 bases from J, with 15 bases in between. This CDR3 is built from 16 residues. Germline assignment: CDR1 MNHEY and CDR2 SVGEGT. CDR3 nucleotides: TGTGCCAGCAGAGCCGGAACCATTCTAGCCAAAAACATTCAGTACTTC. It is translated as CASRAGTILAKNIQYF.

V gene TRBV6-5 combines with J gene TRBJ1-1, with TRBD1 identical over 11 bases. Per germline, CDR1 MNHEY and CDR2 SVGAGI. The CDR3 has 19 amino acids. J lost 0 bases, V lost 0 bases, and 9 bases had no gene match. CDR3 sequence (DNA): TGTGCCAGCAGTTACTCTGGATTAAGGACAGGGGGCATGAACACTGAAGCTTTCTTT. Its translation is CASSYSGLRTGGMNTEAFF.

This clonotype was counted only a few times. This chain uses TRBV5-4 with TRBJ1-4; 8 nucleotides line up with TRBD1. The V segment lost 3 bases and the J segment 5 bases; nucleotides outside the gene matches: 12. The germline CDR1 and CDR2 sequences are SGHNT and YYREEE (reference sequence). There are 17 residues in the CDR3. The CDR3 DNA follows: TGTGCCAGCAGCTCCAACATAAACAGGGGGACAAATGAAAAACTGTTTTTT. Encoded protein: CASSSNINRGTNEKLFF.

The gene calls are TRBV29-1 and TRBJ1-1; tentative D call: TRBD1 (5 bases). CDR1 and CDR2 (germline): SQVTM, ANQGSEA. Trimming left V 7 bases short and J 0 bases short, with 9 bases between. This CDR3 region has 12 residues. DNA of the CDR3: TGCAGCGGTCGACAGATGAACACTGAAGCTTTCTTT. Translated, it gives CSGRQMNTEAFF. Drawing the rest from reference TRBV29-1 and TRBJ1-1, the complete variable domain is SAVISQKPSRDICQRGTSLTIQCQVDSQVTMMFWYRQQPGQSLTLIATANQGSEATYESGFVIDKFPISRPNLTFSTLTVSNMSPEDSSIYLCSGRQMNTEAFFGQGTRLTVV.

The chain has TRBV7-9 and TRBJ2-1, with D perhaps matching TRBD2 (5 bases). The CDR3 is made up of 20 amino acids. Germline loops: CDR1 SEHNR, CDR2 FQNEAQ (reference sequence). The germline V and J ends were trimmed by 4 bases and 3 bases, with 28 bases remaining between them. This CDR3 is CASSSLTGSSADFLYNEQFF. The DNA of the CDR3 is TGTGCCAGCAGCTCCCTCACCGGGTCCTCAGCGGATTTCCTCTACAATGAGCAGTTCTTC.

The rearrangement links TRBV6-5 to TRBJ1-1; tentative D call: TRBD1 (6 bases). The CDR3 loop spans 15 amino acids. The germline V and J ends were trimmed by 0 bases and 1 base, with 9 bases remaining between them. CDR1 and CDR2 from the germline V gene are MNHEY and SVGAGI. This chain's CDR3 is CASSYSTGRNTEAFF. In nucleotides, the CDR3 is TGTGCCAGCAGTTACTCAACAGGGAGGAACACTGAAGCTTTCTTT.

V usage is TRBV27 and J usage is TRBJ1-1; 8 nucleotides align to TRBD1. V shed 6 bases, J shed 4 bases, and the junction held 4 bases outside the gene matches. Germline values: CDR1 MNHEY, CDR2 SMNVEV (reference sequence). The CDR3 has 13 amino acids. The DNA of the CDR3 is TGTGCCAGCAGGTGGACAGGGAGCACTGAAGCTTTCTTT. Its protein is CASRWTGSTEAFF.

The genes are TRBV5-1 and TRBJ2-3; 11 bases line up with TRBD2. CDR3 length: 17 residues. J gave up 5 bases and V 1 base, and 9 bases lay outside the gene matches. Germline V lookup: CDR1 SGHRS, CDR2 YFSETQ. The chain's CDR3 is CASSLRSTSGMIDTQYF. CDR3 coding DNA: TGCGCCAGCAGCTTGCGGTCGACTAGCGGGATGATAGATACGCAGTATTTT.

This clonotype has more than one count but fewer than ten. The chain is built from TRBV27 and TRBJ1-4; weak D call: TRBD1 (6 bases). The CDR3 covers 15 residues. The germline V gene encodes CDR1 MNHEY and CDR2 SMNVEV (reference sequence). The germline V and J ends were trimmed by 4 bases and 5 bases, with 14 bases remaining between them. CDR3 nucleotide sequence: TGTGCCAGCAGTTGGCAGGGGCGGATAAATGAAAAACTGTTTTTT. It specifies CASSWQGRINEKLFF.

This clonotype was picked up a small number of times. CDR3: CSVLGLVNEQFF. In DNA, the CDR3 is TGCAGCGTGCTTGGCTTGGTCAATGAGCAGTTCTTC. The chain links TRBV29-1 to TRBJ2-1; D is uncertain. V was trimmed by 6 bases and J by 6 bases, leaving 12 bases between them. CDR1 SQVTM and CDR2 ANQGSEA come from the germline V gene. The length of the CDR3 is 12 residues.

The V call is TRBV6-5, the J call TRBJ2-5, with D possibly TRBD1 on 6 matching bases. CDR1 and CDR2 from the germline V gene are MNHEY and SVGAGI. Deletions cut 5 bases from V and 3 bases from J, with 16 bases between. The CDR3 length is 15 residues. CDR3 in DNA: TGTGCCAGCAGTCCACTGCCGGGACACAAAGAGACCCAGTACTTC. Its protein product is CASSPLPGHKETQYF.